This T cell receptor beta chain was identified in a study of blood T cell repertoires in COVID-19. Study background: Samples of COVID-19 (acute and convalescent) were obtained from the United States, Italy and Spain. Sources were T cells, B-cell-depleted T cells, or PBMCs; the material itself was cDNA or gDNA.

V gave up 3 bases and J gave up 9 bases; unmatched junction bases: 12. Germline V gene data show CDR1 as DFQATT and CDR2 as SNEGSKA (reference sequence). CDR3 length equals 15 residues. Authors' data handling: Cell counts per sample came from amplifying reference gene primers. Only in-frame clones appear in the TCRdb table, and some are missing; sequencing was by immunoSEQ multiplex PCR. That table supplies the V and J calls and clone size; D and trimming were determined from the DNA. The sample has tens of thousands of clones, about 87% seen once. Sequencing used peripheral blood. This chain joins TRBV20-1 and TRBJ2-1; 9 nucleotides align to TRBD2. This sequence was found in a woman of 80 years or more with acute or convalescent COVID-19. The CDR3 bases are TGCAGTGCTAGTTGGCCTAGCGGGATTCAAAGTGAGCAGTTCTTC. Translated, it gives CSASWPSGIQSEQFF.